A single sample is the source of the 24 T cell receptor beta chains below, sequenced in a study of T-cell reconstitution after alpha-beta-depleted transplantation in children. Molecular barcoding with unique molecular identifiers was used for the TCRbeta library. TCRdb fed the PCR reads into MiXCR, producing one record per CDR3 protein. This sample carries 580,000 or so distinct CDR3 sequences, 20% to 25% of them seen once, and the ten largest clones take approximately 14%. Sequenced here: PBMCs, mostly from graft donor cells, sampled 360 days after TCRalphabeta/CD19-depleted stem cell transplant. These receptors originate from a boy younger than two who had a stem cell transplant for acute myeloid leukemia, so the T cells may come from the graft donor.

This clonotype was seen repeatedly, ten times or more. V usage is TRBV28 and J usage is TRBJ2-7; 8 nucleotides align to TRBD2. V lost 6 bases, J lost 5 bases, and 12 bases stayed unmatched. The CDR3 spans 15 residues. Germline V gene lookup returns CDR1 MDHEN and CDR2 SYDVKM. CDR3 in amino acids: CASRGNSGVFHEQYV. The CDR3 DNA reads as TGTGCCAGCAGGGGGAATAGCGGGGTATTCCACGAGCAGTACGTC.

This clonotype was observed many times. The rearrangement joins TRBV14 to TRBJ2-3; 7 nucleotides match TRBD2. Germline values: CDR1 SGHDN, CDR2 FVKESK. V gave up 5 bases and J gave up 1 base; unmatched junction bases: 6. This CDR3 has 15 amino acids. DNA for the CDR3: TGTGCCAGCAGCAAACTAGCGATTGGCACAGATACGCAGTATTTT. Its translation: CASSKLAIGTDTQYF.

The table lists this clonotype with a few counts. CDR3 nucleotides: TGTGCCAGCACCTCCACCAGGGACAGGGCTTACACAGATACGCAGTATTTT. This codes for CASTSTRDRAYTDTQYF. The genes are TRBV12-3 or TRBV12-4 and TRBJ2-3, with TRBD1 identical over 9 bases. The CDR3 is 17 residues long. J was trimmed by 2 bases and V by 7 bases; bases with no gene match: 13.

The chain recombines TRBV7-7 with TRBJ2-1, with 11 bases that match TRBD2. The V segment lost 2 bases and the J segment 0 bases; nucleotides outside the gene matches: 3. This CDR3 has 17 amino acids. Germline V gives CDR1 SSHAT, CDR2 FNYEAQ (reference sequence). CDR3 in DNA: TGTGCCAGCAGCTTACTAGCGGGGGGCGCCTCCTACAATGAGCAGTTCTTC. Translation gives CASSLLAGGASYNEQFF.

The chain employs TRBV29-1 and TRBJ2-7; TRBD1 matches at 12 bases. V was pared by 6 bases and J by 9 bases, with 9 bases of the junction left unmatched. In germline, CDR1 is SQVTM, CDR2 ANQGSEA. There are 13 residues in the CDR3. CDR3 nucleotide sequence: TGCAGCGTCTCCGGGACAGGGGGCACGGGGCAGTACGTC. Encoded protein: CSVSGTGGTGQYV.

The chain employs TRBV20-1 and TRBJ1-1; D gene unclear. Deletions cut 2 bases from V and 10 bases from J, with 17 bases between. CDR3 length equals 13 residues. Germline-derived CDR1 and CDR2 are DFQATT and SNEGSKA (reference sequence). CDR3 sequence: CSARRDRVEGAFF. The CDR3 DNA is TGCAGTGCTAGAAGGGATCGGGTCGAAGGAGCTTTCTTT.

This clonotype has a handful of counts. The rearrangement uses TRBV6-6 and TRBJ1-1, with a possible D match to TRBD1 (6 bases). Per the germline V gene, CDR1 is MNHNY and CDR2 is SVGAGI (reference sequence). V was clipped by 6 bases and J by 11 bases, with 13 bases between them. This CDR3 has 11 residues. The CDR3 is CASRMGQSAFF. The CDR3 DNA is TGTGCCAGCAGAATGGGACAAAGTGCTTTCTTT.

This clonotype was observed a few times. The chain joins TRBV11-2 to TRBJ2-7, with D possibly being TRBD1 (6 bases). The CDR3 spans 14 residues. Trimming left V 1 base short and J 4 bases short, with 11 bases between. Germline V gene data show CDR1 as SGHAT and CDR2 as FQNNGV. CDR3 in amino acids: CASSLVRGGYEQYF. The CDR3, as DNA: TGTGCCAGCAGCTTAGTCAGGGGTGGGTACGAGCAGTACTTC.

This clonotype was counted many times. The chain combines TRBV28 with TRBJ2-7; D is perhaps TRBD1 or TRBD2 (5 bases each). The CDR3 loop spans 15 amino acids. With 7 bases removed from V and 2 bases from J, the gap between germline ends came to 18 bases. Germline CDR1 and CDR2: MDHEN and SYDVKM. The CDR3 loop is CASTPTGTVAYEQYF. Written as DNA, the CDR3 is TGTGCCAGCACCCCCACCGGGACGGTGGCCTACGAGCAGTACTTC.

In its sample, this clonotype was seen many times. The chain couples TRBV11-2 to TRBJ2-1; the D gene is possibly TRBD2 (5 bases). This CDR3 contains 19 residues. V was pared by 0 bases and J by 3 bases, with 21 bases between. In germline, CDR1 is SGHAT, CDR2 FQNNGV. CDR3 nucleotides: TGTGCCAGCAGCTTAGATCGAGTGATACTCAGAGAGGGCTACAATGAGCAGTTCTTC. This codes for CASSLDRVILREGYNEQFF. The full variable domain, in which reference TRBV11-2 and TRBJ2-1 provide the parts outside the CDR3, is EAGVAQSPRYKIIEKRQSVAFWCNPISGHATLYWYQQILGQGPKLLIQFQNNGVVDDSQLPKDRFSAERLKGVDSTLKIQPAKLEDSAVYLCASSLDRVILREGYNEQFFGPGTRLTVL.

This clonotype was seen a handful of times. V usage is TRBV18 and J usage is TRBJ2-5; D gene uncertain. The germline V gene has CDR1 KGHSH and CDR2 LQKENI. The CDR3 has 12 residues. Trimming shortened V by 6 bases and J by 0 bases, and 5 bases separated the two germline ends. The CDR3: CASSPNQETQYF. Written as DNA, the CDR3 is TGTGCCAGCTCGCCGAACCAAGAGACCCAGTACTTC.

The V gene is TRBV2, the J gene TRBJ2-6, with D unresolved. Trimming left V 4 bases short and J 1 base short, with 11 bases between. Germline assignment: CDR1 SNHLY and CDR2 FYNNEI. The CDR3 runs 16 residues. CDR3 loop: CASSVLGFSGANVLTF. The CDR3 bases are TGTGCCAGCAGTGTGTTAGGCTTTTCTGGGGCCAACGTCCTGACTTTC.

The V and J genes are TRBV7-6 and TRBJ2-5; 9 bases map to TRBD2. The ends lost 5 bases at V and 4 bases at J; junction bases unmatched: 5. The germline V gene has CDR1 SGHVS and CDR2 FNYEAQ. The CDR3 covers 14 residues. The CDR3 DNA is TGTGCCAGCAGCCTGCAACTAGCGGGAGAGACCCAGTACTTC. This codes for CASSLQLAGETQYF.

The chain couples TRBV11-2 to TRBJ2-3; no clear D gene. V was clipped by 2 bases and J by 2 bases, with 11 bases between them. The CDR3 loop spans 15 amino acids. CDR1 is SGHAT and CDR2 is FQNNGV in the germline V gene. The CDR3 sequence: CASSLRQTPTDTQYF. The CDR3 bases are TGTGCCAGCAGCTTAAGGCAGACCCCCACAGATACGCAGTATTTT.

The table lists this clonotype with many counts. The V gene is TRBV12-3 or TRBV12-4, the J gene TRBJ2-5; 7 nucleotides match TRBD2. The CDR3 contains 14 residues. The V and J ends lost 6 bases and 1 base, in that order; junction bases with no gene match: 5. CDR3 nucleotide sequence: TGTGCCAGCAGCCGGGGAGGGGCCCAAGAGACCCAGTACTTC. It encodes CASSRGGAQETQYF.

This clonotype occurred a few times. The rearrangement uses TRBV20-1 and TRBJ1-6; D not certain. Germline CDR1 reads DFQATT; CDR2 reads SNEGSKA (reference sequence). V gave up 2 bases and J gave up 9 bases, with 14 bases separating them. The CDR3 covers 14 residues. The CDR3: CSARSDILSSPLHF. The CDR3 coding sequence is TGCAGTGCTAGATCTGACATCCTCAGTTCACCCCTCCACTTT.

This clonotype was recorded a few times. The gene calls are TRBV12-3 or TRBV12-4 and TRBJ2-2, with 10 positions matching TRBD1. CDR3 length: 14 residues. The junction had 6 bases not matched to a gene; V was cut back by 7 bases and J by 7 bases. The DNA for the CDR3 is TGTGCCAGCAAGCCGGGACAGGGGAACGGGGAGCTGTTTTTT. This translates into CASKPGQGNGELFF.

The chain has TRBV5-5 and TRBJ1-2; 12 positions agree with TRBD1. There are 17 residues in the CDR3. The germline V gene encodes CDR1 SGHKS and CDR2 YYEKEE (reference sequence). V was pared by 4 bases and J by 4 bases, with 11 bases of the junction left unmatched. CDR3 protein: CASSAPGTGGRSYGYTF. The CDR3 DNA reads TGTGCCAGCAGCGCCCCCGGGACAGGGGGCAGGAGCTATGGCTACACCTTC.

This clonotype was picked up many times. The genes are TRBV7-2 and TRBJ2-1, with 16 bases matching TRBD2. Germline V gene lookup returns CDR1 SGHTA and CDR2 FQGNSA. The CDR3 loop spans 17 amino acids. With V trimmed by 5 bases and J by 4 bases, 5 bases remained unmatched. In DNA, the CDR3 is TGTGCCAGCAGCCTGGGACTAGCGGGGGGGTCATACAATGAGCAGTTCTTC. Its protein product is CASSLGLAGGSYNEQFF. Variable domain in full (rest from reference TRBV7-2 and TRBJ2-1): GAGVSQSPSNKVTEKGKDVELRCDPISGHTALYWYRQSLGQGLEFLIYFQGNSAPDKSGLPSDRFSAERTGGSVSTLTIQRTQQEDSAVYLCASSLGLAGGSYNEQFFGPGTRLTVL.

As concerns this clonotype: No conserved phenylalanine or tryptophan ends this CDR3, so it is likely a read error. The genes are TRBV20-1 and TRBJ1-1, with D possibly matching TRBD1 (6 bases). CDR3 length equals 15 residues. Germline assignment: CDR1 DFQATT and CDR2 SNEGSKA (reference sequence). Trimming removed 0 bases from V and 3 bases from J, with 14 bases in between. CDR3 amino acids: CSARDPRTAYTEAFL. Here the CDR3 DNA reads TGCAGTGCTAGAGATCCGCGGACAGCATACACTGAAGCTTTCTTA.

This rearrangement joins TRBV5-5 to TRBJ2-3, with 8 nucleotides matching TRBD2. J lost 4 bases, V lost 4 bases, and 8 bases had no gene match. Germline V gene lookup returns CDR1 SGHKS and CDR2 YYEKEE (reference sequence). The CDR3 is 15 residues long. In DNA form, the CDR3 reads TGTGCCAGCAGCCTACCGGGAGGGCCCGCAGATACGCAGTATTTT. Protein product: CASSLPGGPADTQYF.

This clonotype was picked up a small number of times. V usage is TRBV12-3 or TRBV12-4 and J usage is TRBJ1-5; a weak D match, TRBD1 (5 bases). The CDR3 has 14 amino acids. Trimming removed 8 bases at V and 6 bases at J, with 17 bases between. The DNA for the CDR3 is TGTGCCAGCCGGGGGGAAACCTCGGGTCAGCCCCAGCATTTT. The encoded protein is CASRGETSGQPQHF.

This chain links TRBV7-3 with TRBJ2-1, with 7 bases that match TRBD1. The V gene end was trimmed by 3 bases and the J gene end by 7 bases; junction bases not matched to a gene: 9. CDR3 length equals 15 residues. Germline CDR1 reads SGHTA; CDR2 reads FQGTGA. CDR3 sequence (DNA): TGTGCCAGCAGCTTCCTTCCGGGACAGCCAAATGAGCAGTTCTTC. Protein: CASSFLPGQPNEQFF.

In this sample, this clonotype turned up a few times. The CDR3 DNA follows: TGCAGTGCTCAAGGGGAACGATATAATTCACCCCTCCACTTT. Encoded protein: CSAQGERYNSPLHF. The rearrangement joins TRBV20-1 to TRBJ1-6; tentative D call: TRBD1 (5 bases). From germline, CDR1 is DFQATT and CDR2 SNEGSKA (reference sequence). This CDR3 spans 14 amino acids. V gave up 5 bases and J gave up 4 bases, with 12 bases separating them.